These 29 T cell receptor beta chains originate from one sample sequenced in a study of T-cell memory formation after mild COVID-19. Using its own MiXCR run on the 5' RACE reads, TCRdb lists one record per CDR3 protein. The data contain 400,000 to 500,000 distinct CDR3 sequences, 20% of them singletons. The specimen was PBMCs or a T cell subset sorted from them (not recorded which). The receptor set was obtained from an adult woman who had mild COVID-19 (a few samples of this study predate the infection). Cell type and time point are not known.

The J gene is TRBJ1-2, the V gene TRBV3-1; 8 positions match TRBD1. CDR1 is LGHDT, CDR2 YNNKEL, per germline (reference sequence). J was trimmed by 7 bases and V by 3 bases; bases with no gene match: 7. The CDR3 totals 14 residues. The CDR3 region is CASSHGDRSGGYTF. The CDR3 region has the DNA TGTGCCAGCAGCCACGGGGACAGGTCCGGTGGCTACACCTTC.

This clonotype was seen a handful of times. V gene TRBV5-1 combines with J gene TRBJ2-1; the match to TRBD2 covers 8 bases. The CDR3 has 15 amino acids. The germline V gene encodes CDR1 SGHRS and CDR2 YFSETQ. Trimming took 5 bases from V and 0 from J; bases not matched to a gene: 4. The CDR3 protein is CASRPAGGSYNEQFF. CDR3 nucleotide sequence: TGCGCCAGCAGACCCGCGGGGGGCTCCTACAATGAGCAGTTCTTC.

This clonotype is a singleton in its sample. The chain carries TRBV5-1 and TRBJ2-2; D call uncertain. From germline, CDR1 is SGHRS and CDR2 YFSETQ. The CDR3 extends over 15 amino acids. Trimming took off 0 bases at V and 3 bases at J, with 9 bases between the two ends. CDR3 region: CASSLAHSDTGELFF. CDR3 in DNA: TGCGCCAGCAGCTTGGCCCACAGTGACACCGGGGAGCTGTTTTTT.

This clonotype was recorded a few times. The chain joins TRBV11-2 to TRBJ1-1; TRBD1 matches 10 bases. The germline gives CDR1 SGHAT, CDR2 FQNNGV. The CDR3 contains 15 residues. J was trimmed by 5 bases and V by 5 bases; bases with no gene match: 8. CDR3 amino acids: CASSHRTGGMTEAFF. The CDR3 DNA follows: TGTGCCAGCAGCCACCGGACAGGGGGTATGACTGAAGCTTTCTTT.

The chain recombines TRBV7-6 with TRBJ1-5, with D maybe TRBD1 (6 bases). This CDR3 contains 17 residues. V lost 5 bases and J 2 bases, leaving 19 bases between the germline ends. CDR1 is SGHVS, CDR2 FNYEAQ, per germline. This chain's CDR3 is CASSPDSYRVGNQPQHF. CDR3 in DNA: TGTGCCAGCAGCCCAGACTCTTACAGGGTGGGCAATCAGCCCCAGCATTTT.

V is TRBV5-1 and J is TRBJ2-5; TRBD2 agrees at 8 bases. CDR1 and CDR2 from the germline V gene are SGHRS and YFSETQ. The length of the CDR3 is 16 residues. Trimming removed 0 bases from V and 1 base from J; junction bases left unmatched: 5. The CDR3 protein is CASSLVGGGPQETQYF. In nucleotides, the CDR3 is TGCGCCAGCAGCTTGGTTGGCGGGGGGCCCCAAGAGACCCAGTACTTC.

This clonotype was detected only a few times. CDR3 in amino acids: CASSEAGRRNTEAFF. CDR3 in DNA: TGTGCCAGCAGTGAAGCGGGCAGGAGGAACACTGAAGCTTTCTTT. This chain links TRBV6-1 with TRBJ1-1; no reliable D call. The CDR3 spans 15 residues. Germline V gene sequence: CDR1 MNHNS, CDR2 SASEGT. Between the trimmed V and J ends, which lost 0 bases and 1 base, there was a span of 9 bases.

This clonotype was recorded a few times. This chain uses TRBV4-2 with TRBJ1-5, with D maybe TRBD1 (6 bases). The CDR3 consists of 16 residues. The V end was cut by 2 bases, the J end by 3 bases, with 14 bases between. Germline V lookup: CDR1 LGHNA, CDR2 YNFKEQ. CDR3 loop: CASSQTDRQFNQPQHF. The DNA for the CDR3 is TGTGCCAGCAGCCAAACGGACAGACAATTCAATCAGCCCCAGCATTTT.

The DNA of the CDR3 is TGTGCCAGCAGCAAGAAGGGTAGTCGACAGGGAGCCCAGAGGGCCGGGGAGCTGTTTTTT. Encoded protein: CASSKKGSRQGAQRAGELFF. The chain carries TRBV21-1 and TRBJ2-2; the DNA was not compared with TRBD1, the D call given in the table. TRBV21-1 is termed a pseudogene. CDR3 length equals 20 residues.

This clonotype showed up just a few times. The chain carries TRBV24-1 and TRBJ2-2; D might be TRBD2 (5 bases). Germline lookup yields CDR1 KGHDR and CDR2 SFDVKD. The CDR3 runs to 14 residues. Trimming removed 4 bases at V and 7 bases at J, with 12 bases between. The CDR3 reads CATSDLRENGELFF. The CDR3 coding sequence is TGTGCCACCAGTGACCTAAGGGAGAACGGGGAGCTGTTTTTT.

The chain couples TRBV7-9 to TRBJ2-6; perhaps D is TRBD1 or TRBD2 (6 bases each). Trimming cost V 3 bases and J 0 bases, with 15 bases left between them. Germline lookup yields CDR1 SEHNR and CDR2 FQNEAQ (reference sequence). The CDR3 is 18 amino acids. The CDR3 DNA follows: TGTGCCAGCAGCTTTTTTACGGGGGCGAGCTCTGGGGCCAACGTCCTGACTTTC. It codes for CASSFFTGASSGANVLTF. Combining the CDR3 with reference TRBV7-9 and TRBJ2-6 gives the whole variable domain DTGVSQNPRHKITKRGQNVTFRCDPISEHNRLYWYRQTLGQGPEFLTYFQNEAQLEKSRLLSDRFSAERPKGSFSTLEIQRTEQGDSAMYLCASSFFTGASSGANVLTFGAGSRLTVL.

This clonotype was counted ten times or more. Its ends do not fully match the called genes, so a read error is possible. The chain joins TRBV7-7 to TRBJ2-7, with D perhaps matching TRBD2 (6 bases). This CDR3 region has 13 residues. CDR1 is SSHAT, CDR2 FNYEAQ, per germline (reference sequence). Here the CDR3 reads CASSLAASYEQYF. The DNA for the CDR3 is TGTGCTAGCAGCTTAGCGGCCTCCTACGAGCAGTACTTC.

The chain carries TRBV4-3 and TRBJ1-1; 9 nucleotides agree with TRBD1. V was clipped by 2 bases and J by 4 bases; unmatched bases: 5. Germline V gives CDR1 LGHNA, CDR2 YSLEER. The CDR3 contains 15 residues. In DNA, the CDR3 is TGCGCCAGCAGCCAATCGGACAGGGGTAGCACTGAAGCTTTCTTT. Its protein is CASSQSDRGSTEAFF.

This clonotype turned up a few times. The chain is built from TRBV12-3 or TRBV12-4 and TRBJ2-5, with TRBD2 identical over 7 bases. The CDR3 is 15 residues long. J was trimmed by 5 bases and V by 6 bases; bases with no gene match: 12. CDR3 sequence reads: CASSQPGGFWETQYF. CDR3 DNA sequence: TGTGCCAGCAGCCAACCGGGGGGATTCTGGGAGACCCAGTACTTC.

This chain connects TRBV18 to TRBJ2-5, with unresolved D. The V end was cut by 2 bases, the J end by 7 bases, with 5 bases between. The CDR3 spans 11 residues. From germline, CDR1 is KGHSH and CDR2 LQKENI. This chain's CDR3 is CASSPARTQYF. The CDR3, as DNA: TGTGCCAGCTCACCAGCCCGGACCCAGTACTTC.

The chain combines TRBV6-5 with TRBJ2-3; tentative D call: TRBD2 (6 bases). Looked up from germline, CDR1 is MNHEY and CDR2 is SVGAGI. The V end was cut by 5 bases, the J end by 2 bases, with 11 bases between. This CDR3 is built from 14 residues. CDR3 nucleotide sequence: TGTGCCAGCAGTAACCGGGAGAACACAGATACGCAGTATTTT. As protein: CASSNRENTDTQYF.

The CDR3 DNA reads as TGTGCCAGCAGACATGGGACGGTGCTTTCCTACGAGCAGTACTTC. Its translation: CASRHGTVLSYEQYF. The V call is TRBV12-3 or TRBV12-4, the J call TRBJ2-7; D possibly matches TRBD1 or TRBD2 (5 bases each). The CDR3 covers 15 residues. V dropped 6 bases and J dropped 1 base, with 16 bases sitting between them.

In its sample, this clonotype was seen a few times. V gene TRBV9 combines with J gene TRBJ1-1; 8 bases are a match to TRBD1. The CDR3 runs to 15 residues. The V and J ends lost 3 bases and 1 base, in that order; junction bases with no gene match: 5. Germline V lookup: CDR1 SGDLS, CDR2 YYNGEE. This CDR3 reads CASSAQGAKNTEAFF. CDR3 nucleotides: TGTGCCAGCAGCGCTCAGGGGGCAAAGAACACTGAAGCTTTCTTT.

The sample holds a few counts of this clonotype. V is TRBV5-1 and J is TRBJ1-3; the D gene is possibly TRBD1 (6 bases). V was clipped by 4 bases and J by 2 bases, with 10 bases between them. Germline-derived CDR1 and CDR2 are SGHRS and YFSETQ. CDR3 size: 14 residues. The CDR3 reads CASSRTATGNTIYF. For the CDR3, the DNA is TGCGCCAGCAGCCGGACAGCTACTGGAAACACCATATATTTT.

The chain employs TRBV7-8 and TRBJ2-3, with TRBD2 identical over 14 bases. CDR1 is SGHVS and CDR2 is FQNEAQ in the germline V gene. V lost 5 bases and J lost 2; bases outside the gene matches: 6. The CDR3 runs 17 residues. This CDR3 reads CASSPGTSGGLTDTQYF. The DNA of the CDR3 is TGTGCCAGCAGCCCGGGGACTAGCGGGGGACTCACAGATACGCAGTATTTT.

This clonotype has a count of ten or more. The V gene is TRBV7-2, the J gene TRBJ2-3; D unclear. Trimming stripped 1 base from V and 5 bases from J, with 7 bases between. The length of the CDR3 is 13 residues. Germline loops: CDR1 SGHTA, CDR2 FQGNSA. The CDR3 DNA reads TGTGCCAGCAGCTTAGAGGCACAAGATACGCAGTATTTT. It specifies CASSLEAQDTQYF.

This sequence joins TRBV6-4 and TRBJ2-2; D may be TRBD2 (5 bases). Trimming shortened V by 2 bases and J by 5 bases, and 15 bases separated the two germline ends. Germline assignment: CDR1 MRHNA and CDR2 SNTAGT. This CDR3 region has 16 residues. This CDR3 is CASSDLPEEGTGELFF. The CDR3 DNA follows: TGTGCCAGCAGTGACCTCCCTGAAGAGGGTACCGGGGAGCTGTTTTTT.

This clonotype was seen a few times. The V call is TRBV5-1, the J call TRBJ1-6; no definite D call. V lost 2 bases to trimming and J lost 9 bases, with 18 bases between them. The CDR3 runs to 16 residues. CDR1 and CDR2 (germline): SGHRS, YFSETQ. Here the CDR3 DNA reads TGCGCCAGCAGCTTCGGACTAAAGGGCGTCGGTTCACCCCTCCACTTT. Translation: CASSFGLKGVGSPLHF.

This clonotype occurred a few times. The CDR3 bases are TGCAGTGCTAGCGACCCTCCTGGACAGGGCACAGATACGCAGTATTTT. Encoded protein: CSASDPPGQGTDTQYF. The rearrangement uses TRBV20-1 and TRBJ2-3; 7 bases agree with TRBD1. Trimming cost V 3 bases and J 1 base; bases outside gene matches: 10. CDR1 DFQATT and CDR2 SNEGSKA come from the germline V gene (reference sequence). The length of the CDR3 is 16 residues.

The chain combines TRBV12-3 or TRBV12-4 with TRBJ2-7, with 7 bases matching TRBD1. J was trimmed by 3 bases and V by 6 bases; bases with no gene match: 8. CDR3 length equals 14 residues. CDR3 DNA sequence: TGTGCCAGCAGCACGACAGGGCTATACTACGAGCAGTACTTC. Its translation is CASSTTGLYYEQYF.

There are a few counts of this clonotype. The chain is built from TRBV27 and TRBJ1-2, with D perhaps TRBD1 (6 bases). In germline, CDR1 is MNHEY, CDR2 SMNVEV (reference sequence). V shed 5 bases and J shed 1 base, with 11 bases lying between them. The length of the CDR3 is 14 residues. The CDR3 DNA sequence: TGTGCCAGCAGTCCACAGGGCTATAACTATGGCTACACCTTC. Translating it yields CASSPQGYNYGYTF.

This clonotype showed up many times. Here the CDR3 reads CASSILPGEYEQYF. For the CDR3, the DNA is TGTGCCAGTAGTATATTGCCAGGGGAATACGAGCAGTACTTC. The chain has TRBV19 and TRBJ2-7; perhaps TRBD1 as D (6 bases). This CDR3 has 14 residues. CDR1 LNHDA and CDR2 SQIVND come from the germline V gene (reference sequence). V was pared by 2 bases and J by 4 bases, with 12 bases between.

The genes are TRBV5-4 and TRBJ2-7; maybe TRBD1 (6 bases). The ends were cut back, 4 bases at V and 0 bases at J, with 14 bases in the middle. CDR3 length: 15 amino acids. Per the germline V gene, CDR1 is SGHNT and CDR2 is YYREEE (reference sequence). DNA for the CDR3: TGTGCCAGCAGCGCCCGGACAGTCCACTCCTACGAGCAGTACTTC. Protein sequence: CASSARTVHSYEQYF.

This clonotype was observed a few times. The chain links TRBV5-4 to TRBJ2-5, with 7 bases that match TRBD2. The CDR3 spans 16 residues. J was trimmed by 3 bases and V by 4 bases; bases with no gene match: 12. Per the germline V gene, CDR1 is SGHNT and CDR2 is YYREEE (reference sequence). For the CDR3, the DNA is TGTGCCAGCAGCGGACGCGGGCGGGGAGGGAAAGAGACCCAGTACTTC. This translates into CASSGRGRGGKETQYF.